This TCR beta chain emerged from a study of T cell responses to AZD1222 COVID-19 vaccine. Regarding the study as a whole: Donors were chiefly white British, with a greater number of females, and clonal diversity was perhaps underestimated.

The protocol was immunoSEQ multiplex PCR, while the TCRdb copy is restricted to in-frame clones and leaves out a portion. The table lists about 140,000 clones, over 85% of them singletons. This CDR3 spans 15 amino acids. V was cut by 3 bases and J by 0 bases, with 7 bases left in between. Germline V CDR1 and CDR2: SGDLS, YYNGEE. As concerns this clone: Its antigen is not identified.

The clonotype originates from an adult in good health. This chain uses TRBV9 with TRBJ2-6; perhaps TRBD1 as D (5 bases). Specimen: peripheral blood, collected on day 0 of MenACWY control vaccination. CDR3 loop: CASSAQGSGANVLTF. The CDR3, as DNA: TGTGCCAGCAGCGCCCAGGGCTCTGGGGCCAACGTCCTGACTTTC.